This T cell receptor (beta chain) was identified during a study of shared clonotypes between healthy human individuals. Remarks on this clone: The antigen remains undetermined.

Assay: immunoSEQ multiplex PCR; the TCRdb copy retains only in-frame clones and omits some. Among 2.5 million or so clones listed, over 85% were seen once. Memory CD4+ cells were the fraction left after CD45RA+ naive selection. Trimming at V came to 5 bases and at J to 4 bases, leaving 6 bases not matched to a gene. This CDR3 has 15 amino acids. Germline V lookup: CDR1 SGHVS, CDR2 FNYEAQ. General study points: Generation probabilities of non-shared clonotypes were lower (relative to those shared by all four donors). Donors were few, which limited the genetic and exposure-history diversity represented. Naive CD4 clonotypes were shared across a handful of donors at about 5%.

The sequence was collected from a man aged 18 to 35 in good health. The specimen was naive CD4+ T cells sorted from blood. Subset given: CD45RA+ positively selected. V usage is TRBV7-6 and J usage is TRBJ2-3; 10 nucleotides line up with TRBD1. CDR3 protein: CASSARTGGPDTQYF. The CDR3 region has the DNA TGTGCCAGCAGCGCCCGGACAGGGGGACCAGATACGCAGTATTTT.